This is a list of T cell receptor beta chains from one sample in a study of blood T cell repertoires in COVID-19. Sequencing was performed with immunoSEQ multiplex PCR; in TCRdb, only in-frame clones are kept and a portion is missing. The table includes around 60,000 clones, approximately 90% detected once. The sample taken for sequencing was peripheral blood. These receptors were taken from a woman in her fifties or sixties with COVID-19, enrolled during active disease. Both conserved end residues are part of each CDR3. D genes are given only for firm matches. Size is omitted from some rows. Given values are once, few, many or a class for expanded clones.

v_call: TRBV12-3/TRBV12-4; clone_size: NA; d_call: NA; j_call: TRBJ1-4; cdr3_aa: CASSTGRGEKLFF; cdr3_nt: TGTGCCAGCAGTACCGGACGGGGAGAAAAACTGTTTTTT
v_call: TRBV10-3; clone_size: NA; d_call: TRBD2; j_call: TRBJ2-1; cdr3_aa: CAISGTTYNEQFF; cdr3_nt: TGTGCCATCAGCGGGACTACCTACAATGAGCAGTTCTTC
v_call: TRBV4-1; clone_size: NA; d_call: TRBD1; j_call: TRBJ2-1; cdr3_aa: CASSQGTGVYNEQFF; cdr3_nt: TGCGCCAGCAGCCAAGGGACAGGGGTGTACAATGAGCAGTTCTTC
v_call: TRBV24-1; clone_size: once; d_call: TRBD1; j_call: TRBJ2-7; cdr3_aa: CATSDPGQGYPYEQYF; cdr3_nt: TGTGCCACCAGTGACCCAGGACAGGGTTACCCCTACGAGCAGTACTTC
v_call: TRBV24-1; clone_size: NA; d_call: NA; j_call: TRBJ2-1; cdr3_aa: CATSTHGSRTQFF; cdr3_nt: TGTGCCACCAGTACCCATGGGAGTCGGACGCAGTTCTTC
v_call: TRBV7-9; clone_size: NA; d_call: NA; j_call: TRBJ1-3; cdr3_aa: CASSYLDRISGNTIYF; cdr3_nt: TGTGCCAGCAGCTACCTAGACAGGATCTCTGGAAACACCATATATTTT
v_call: TRBV24-1; clone_size: NA; d_call: NA; j_call: TRBJ1-5; cdr3_aa: CATHAGRGGNQPQHF; cdr3_nt: TGTGCCACCCACGCGGGGAGGGGCGGCAATCAGCCCCAGCATTTT
v_call: TRBV29-1; clone_size: NA; d_call: NA; j_call: TRBJ1-4; cdr3_aa: CSVEDSTNEKLFF; cdr3_nt: TGCAGCGTTGAGGACAGCACTAATGAAAAACTGTTTTTT
v_call: TRBV6-2/TRBV6-3; clone_size: NA; d_call: NA; j_call: TRBJ2-1; cdr3_aa: CASSYSMLAQSSYNEQFF; cdr3_nt: TGTGCCAGCAGTTACTCCATGCTAGCGCAGAGCTCCTACAATGAGCAGTTCTTC
v_call: TRBV7-2; clone_size: NA; d_call: TRBD2; j_call: TRBJ2-3; cdr3_aa: CASSSRTSGRHTDTQYF; cdr3_nt: TGTGCCAGCAGCTCGCGGACTAGCGGACGCCACACAGATACGCAGTATTTT
v_call: TRBV24-1; clone_size: NA; d_call: TRBD2; j_call: TRBJ2-1; cdr3_aa: CATSDLERDYNEQFF; cdr3_nt: TGTGCCACCAGTGATTTGGAGCGGGATTACAATGAGCAGTTCTTC
v_call: TRBV27; clone_size: NA; d_call: TRBD2; j_call: TRBJ2-7; cdr3_aa: CASRPGLAGEGHEQYF; cdr3_nt: TGTGCCAGCAGACCAGGACTAGCGGGAGAGGGCCACGAGCAGTACTTC
v_call: TRBV19; clone_size: NA; d_call: NA; j_call: TRBJ1-1; cdr3_aa: CASNPRLKNTEAFF; cdr3_nt: TGTGCCAGTAACCCCCGGTTAAAGAACACTGAAGCTTTCTTT
v_call: TRBV29-1; clone_size: NA; d_call: NA; j_call: TRBJ2-7; cdr3_aa: CSVLSGPSYEQYF; cdr3_nt: TGCAGCGTTCTGAGCGGACCATCTTACGAGCAGTACTTC
v_call: TRBV4-3; clone_size: NA; d_call: NA; j_call: TRBJ2-3; cdr3_aa: CASSQDSGGNRPDTQYF; cdr3_nt: TGCGCCAGCAGCCAAGATTCGGGCGGGAATCGGCCGGATACGCAGTATTTT
v_call: TRBV6-5; clone_size: NA; d_call: TRBD1; j_call: TRBJ1-2; cdr3_aa: CASSYDWTGGASGYTF; cdr3_nt: TGTGCCAGCAGTTACGATTGGACAGGGGGCGCGTCTGGCTACACCTTC
v_call: TRBV3-1/TRBV3-2; clone_size: NA; d_call: TRBD2; j_call: TRBJ2-5; cdr3_aa: CASSQESGLAGIEETQYF; cdr3_nt: TGTGCCAGCAGCCAAGAATCCGGACTAGCGGGAATAGAGGAGACCCAGTACTTC
v_call: TRBV19; clone_size: NA; d_call: NA; j_call: TRBJ1-2; cdr3_aa: CASSVSRVYGYTF; cdr3_nt: TGTGCCAGTAGTGTCAGCCGGGTCTATGGCTACACCTTC
v_call: TRBV5-1; clone_size: few; d_call: TRBD2; j_call: TRBJ2-7; cdr3_aa: CASTREGGRIDEQYF; cdr3_nt: TGCGCCAGCACTCGGGAGGGGGGCAGGATAGACGAGCAGTACTTC
v_call: TRBV30; clone_size: NA; d_call: NA; j_call: TRBJ2-5; cdr3_aa: CAWSVNTPQYF; cdr3_nt: TGTGCCTGGAGTGTAAACACGCCCCAGTACTTC
v_call: TRBV5-1; clone_size: NA; d_call: TRBD2; j_call: TRBJ2-1; cdr3_aa: CASSLARVAGGDEQFF; cdr3_nt: TGCGCCAGCAGCTTGGCTCGGGTAGCGGGAGGGGATGAGCAGTTCTTC
v_call: TRBV7-7; clone_size: NA; d_call: TRBD2; j_call: TRBJ2-1; cdr3_aa: CASSPQRGSYNEQFF; cdr3_nt: TGTGCTAGCAGCCCACAGCGGGGCTCCTACAATGAGCAGTTCTTC
v_call: TRBV3-1/TRBV3-2; clone_size: NA; d_call: TRBD1; j_call: TRBJ2-3; cdr3_aa: CASSQDPAQGVDTQYF; cdr3_nt: TGTGCCAGCAGCCAAGATCCAGCACAGGGGGTGGATACGCAGTATTTT
v_call: TRBV7-2; clone_size: NA; d_call: NA; j_call: TRBJ2-1; cdr3_aa: CASSSSRDSNEQFF; cdr3_nt: TGTGCCAGCAGCTCCAGCCGGGACTCCAATGAGCAGTTCTTC
v_call: TRBV9; clone_size: NA; d_call: NA; j_call: TRBJ2-7; cdr3_aa: CASSVDPSPDLSYEQYF; cdr3_nt: TGTGCCAGCAGCGTAGACCCTAGCCCGGACCTATCTTACGAGCAGTACTTC
v_call: TRBV4-3; clone_size: NA; d_call: NA; j_call: TRBJ1-2; cdr3_aa: CASSQESQGFYGYTF; cdr3_nt: TGCGCCAGCAGCCAAGAATCCCAGGGTTTCTATGGCTACACCTTC
v_call: TRBV3-1/TRBV3-2; clone_size: NA; d_call: TRBD2; j_call: TRBJ2-7; cdr3_aa: CASRRLAGGPGEQYF; cdr3_nt: TGTGCCAGCCGAAGACTAGCGGGAGGTCCTGGGGAGCAGTACTTC
v_call: TRBV3-1/TRBV3-2; clone_size: NA; d_call: TRBD1; j_call: TRBJ2-7; cdr3_aa: CASSQLQGVLAYEQYF; cdr3_nt: TGTGCCAGCAGCCAATTACAGGGGGTTTTAGCCTACGAGCAGTACTTC
v_call: TRBV4-2; clone_size: NA; d_call: TRBD1; j_call: TRBJ1-2; cdr3_aa: CASSQETGNGYTF; cdr3_nt: TGTGCCAGCAGCCAAGAGACAGGGAATGGCTACACCTTC
v_call: TRBV5-6; clone_size: NA; d_call: TRBD2; j_call: TRBJ2-1; cdr3_aa: CASSFATSGRLAEQFF; cdr3_nt: TGTGCCAGCAGCTTTGCAACTAGCGGGAGGTTGGCTGAGCAGTTCTTC
v_call: TRBV27; clone_size: once; d_call: TRBD1; j_call: TRBJ2-7; cdr3_aa: CASSNSQGASYEQYF; cdr3_nt: TGTGCCAGCAGTAATTCACAGGGGGCATCCTACGAGCAGTACTTC
v_call: TRBV4-2; clone_size: NA; d_call: NA; j_call: TRBJ2-7; cdr3_aa: CASSQERRLGEQYF; cdr3_nt: TGTGCCAGCAGCCAAGAACGGCGCCTAGGAGAGCAGTACTTC
v_call: TRBV9; clone_size: NA; d_call: NA; j_call: TRBJ2-1; cdr3_aa: CASSEGGISSYNEQFF; cdr3_nt: TGTGCCAGCAGCGAAGGCGGGATAAGCTCCTACAATGAGCAGTTCTTC
v_call: TRBV19; clone_size: NA; d_call: NA; j_call: TRBJ1-2; cdr3_aa: CASSHTTGAATYGYTF; cdr3_nt: TGTGCCAGTAGCCACACTACCGGCGCAGCAACCTATGGCTACACCTTC
v_call: TRBV25-1; clone_size: NA; d_call: NA; j_call: TRBJ2-3; cdr3_aa: CASRVGDTADTQYF; cdr3_nt: TGTGCCAGCAGGGTGGGGGACACCGCAGATACGCAGTATTTT
v_call: TRBV10-3; clone_size: NA; d_call: NA; j_call: TRBJ1-4; cdr3_aa: CAISDSKTGTNEKLFF; cdr3_nt: TGTGCCATCAGTGACAGCAAAACAGGGACTAATGAAAAACTGTTTTTT
v_call: TRBV25-1; clone_size: NA; d_call: NA; j_call: TRBJ2-3; cdr3_aa: CASSEWGVGDTQYF; cdr3_nt: TGTGCCAGCAGTGAATGGGGAGTAGGCGATACGCAGTATTTT
v_call: TRBV3-1/TRBV3-2; clone_size: once; d_call: NA; j_call: TRBJ2-2; cdr3_aa: CASSQAAGATGELFF; cdr3_nt: TGTGCCAGCAGCCAAGCCGCCGGAGCCACCGGGGAGCTGTTTTTT
v_call: TRBV11-1; clone_size: NA; d_call: TRBD1; j_call: TRBJ1-2; cdr3_aa: CASSNDRGLYGYTF; cdr3_nt: TGTGCCAGCAGCAATGACAGGGGTCTCTATGGCTACACCTTC
v_call: TRBV18; clone_size: once; d_call: NA; j_call: TRBJ1-2; cdr3_aa: CASSPLMKENGYTF; cdr3_nt: TGTGCCAGCTCACCACTAATGAAGGAGAATGGCTACACCTTC